The rows below give T cell receptor beta chains drawn from one sample of a study of blood T cell repertoires in COVID-19. The repertoire was sequenced with immunoSEQ multiplex PCR; TCRdb's copy has only in-frame clones and lacks some. This table has about 150,000 clones, 89% appearing once. The sequencing sample was made of peripheral blood. The source is a human donor in a cohort sampled during active COVID-19. The CDR3 runs from the conserved cysteine through the conserved F or W. The D gene is left open where the match is weak. Size is omitted from some rows. Given values are once, few, many or a class for expanded clones.

size	D	V	J	CDR3	DNA
-	TRBD2	TRBV5-1	TRBJ2-1	CASREGTSSYNEQFF	TGCGCCAGCAGGGAAGGGACTAGCAGCTACAATGAGCAGTTCTTC
-	TRBD1	TRBV5-6	TRBJ1-2	CASSLWDRTYGYTF	TGTGCCAGCAGCTTGTGGGACAGGACCTATGGCTACACCTTC
-	TRBD1	TRBV5-6	TRBJ2-1	CASSLNGYYGDRGSNEQFF	TGTGCCAGCAGCTTGAACGGATATTATGGGGACAGGGGGTCGAATGAGCAGTTCTTC
-	TRBD2	TRBV11-2	TRBJ2-2	CASSLGLAANTGELFF	TGTGCCAGCAGCTTGGGACTAGCTGCGAACACCGGGGAGCTGTTTTTT
-	TRBD1	TRBV18	TRBJ2-3	CASSTRQGVADTQYF	TGTGCCAGCTCAACACGACAGGGCGTCGCAGATACGCAGTATTTT
once	-	TRBV5-5	TRBJ1-3	CASSQIRGNTIYF	TGTGCCAGCAGCCAAATCAGGGGAAACACCATATATTTT
-	-	TRBV30	TRBJ2-7	CAWKKGPYEQYF	TGTGCCTGGAAAAAGGGGCCCTACGAGCAGTACTTC
-	TRBD1	TRBV5-1	TRBJ1-4	CASSSTTGEQLFF	TGCGCCAGCAGCTCGACCACAGGGGAGCAACTGTTTTTT
-	TRBD1	TRBV5-5	TRBJ2-7	CASSFGQAPYEQYF	TGTGCCAGCAGCTTCGGACAGGCCCCCTACGAGCAGTACTTC
-	-	TRBV7-2	TRBJ1-1	CASSLQAGTPEAFF	TGTGCCAGCAGCTTACAGGCGGGAACTCCCGAAGCTTTCTTT
-	TRBD1	TRBV4-3	TRBJ1-2	CASSQAGGGYTF	TGCGCCAGCAGCCAAGCAGGGGGCGGCTACACCTTC
-	TRBD1	TRBV3-1/TRBV3-2	TRBJ2-7	CASSRPGQGYEQYF	TGTGCCAGCAGCCGCCCGGGACAGGGTTACGAGCAGTACTTC
-	TRBD1	TRBV4-1	TRBJ2-7	CASSQTGQGVLRQYF	TGCGCCAGCAGCCAGACGGGACAGGGGGTATTACGGCAGTACTTC
-	-	TRBV30	TRBJ1-5	CAWSPGSNQPQHF	TGTGCCTGGAGCCCAGGGAGCAATCAGCCCCAGCATTTT
-	-	TRBV7-3	TRBJ1-2	CASSLVGTKAGGYTF	TGTGCCAGCAGCTTAGTTGGGACAAAAGCGGGAGGCTACACCTTC
-	-	TRBV5-4	TRBJ1-2	CASSTTRGVYGYTF	TGTGCCAGCAGCACCACGCGGGGAGTCTATGGCTACACCTTC
-	TRBD1	TRBV4-1	TRBJ2-7	CASSHQQGAHEQYF	TGCGCCAGCAGCCACCAACAGGGGGCCCACGAGCAGTACTTC
-	-	TRBV2	TRBJ1-2	CASGRENYGYTF	TGTGCCAGCGGTAGAGAAAACTATGGCTACACCTTC
-	TRBD1	TRBV4-3	TRBJ2-3	CASSHDLTGGTTDTQYF	TGCGCCAGCAGCCACGATTTGACAGGGGGTACCACAGATACGCAGTATTTT
-	TRBD1	TRBV7-6	TRBJ2-2	CASSRQGTGELFF	TGTGCCAGCAGCCGACAGGGTACCGGGGAGCTGTTTTTT
-	TRBD1	TRBV6-2/TRBV6-3	TRBJ1-4	CASSSRTGPYEKLFF	TGTGCCAGCAGTTCGCGGACAGGTCCTTATGAAAAACTGTTTTTT
-	-	TRBV11-2	TRBJ2-1	CASSLGGSSYNEQFF	TGTGCCAGCAGCTTAGGTGGCAGCTCCTACAATGAGCAGTTCTTC